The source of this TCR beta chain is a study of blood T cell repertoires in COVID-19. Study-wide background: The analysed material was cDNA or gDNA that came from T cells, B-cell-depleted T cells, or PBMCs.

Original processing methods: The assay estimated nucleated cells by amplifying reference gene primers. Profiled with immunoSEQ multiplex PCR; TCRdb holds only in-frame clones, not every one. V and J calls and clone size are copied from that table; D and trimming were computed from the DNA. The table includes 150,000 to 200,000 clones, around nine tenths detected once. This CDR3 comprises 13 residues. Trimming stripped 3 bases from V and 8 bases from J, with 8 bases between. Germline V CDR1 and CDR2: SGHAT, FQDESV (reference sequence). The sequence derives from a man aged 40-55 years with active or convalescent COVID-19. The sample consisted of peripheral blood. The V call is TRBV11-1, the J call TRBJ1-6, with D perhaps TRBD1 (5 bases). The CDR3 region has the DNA TGTGCCAGCAGCTTGTTCAGGGATTCACCCCTCCACTTT. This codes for CASSLFRDSPLHF. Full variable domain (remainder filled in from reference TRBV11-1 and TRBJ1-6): EAEVAQSPRYKITEKSQAVAFWCDPISGHATLYWYRQILGQGPELLVQFQDESVVDDSQLPKDRFSAERLKGVDSTLKIQPAELGDSAMYLCASSLFRDSPLHFGNGTRLTVT.